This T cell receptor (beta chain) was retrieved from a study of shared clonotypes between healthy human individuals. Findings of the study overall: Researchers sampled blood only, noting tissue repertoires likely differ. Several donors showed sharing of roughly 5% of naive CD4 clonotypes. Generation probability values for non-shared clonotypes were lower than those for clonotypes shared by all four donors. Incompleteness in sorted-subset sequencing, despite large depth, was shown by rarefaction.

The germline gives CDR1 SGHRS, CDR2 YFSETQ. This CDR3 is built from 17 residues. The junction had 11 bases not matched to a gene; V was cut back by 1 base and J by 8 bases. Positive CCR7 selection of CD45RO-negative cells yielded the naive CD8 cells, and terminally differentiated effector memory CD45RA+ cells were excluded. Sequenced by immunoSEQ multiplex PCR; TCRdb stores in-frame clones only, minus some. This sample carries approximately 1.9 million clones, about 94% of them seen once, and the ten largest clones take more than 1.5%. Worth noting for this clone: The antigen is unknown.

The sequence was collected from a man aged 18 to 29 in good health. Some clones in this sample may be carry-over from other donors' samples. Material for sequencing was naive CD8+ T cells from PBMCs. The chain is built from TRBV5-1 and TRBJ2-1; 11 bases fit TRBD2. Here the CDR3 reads CASSLTLAGGGLDEQFF. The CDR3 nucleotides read TGCGCCAGCAGCTTGACCCTAGCGGGAGGCGGTTTGGATGAGCAGTTCTTC. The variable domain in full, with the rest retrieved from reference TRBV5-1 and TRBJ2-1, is KAGVTQTPRYLIKTRGQQVTLSCSPISGHRSVSWYQQTPGQGLQFLFEYFSETQRNKGNFPGRFSGRQFSNSRSEMNVSTLELGDSALYLCASSLTLAGGGLDEQFFGPGTRLTVL.